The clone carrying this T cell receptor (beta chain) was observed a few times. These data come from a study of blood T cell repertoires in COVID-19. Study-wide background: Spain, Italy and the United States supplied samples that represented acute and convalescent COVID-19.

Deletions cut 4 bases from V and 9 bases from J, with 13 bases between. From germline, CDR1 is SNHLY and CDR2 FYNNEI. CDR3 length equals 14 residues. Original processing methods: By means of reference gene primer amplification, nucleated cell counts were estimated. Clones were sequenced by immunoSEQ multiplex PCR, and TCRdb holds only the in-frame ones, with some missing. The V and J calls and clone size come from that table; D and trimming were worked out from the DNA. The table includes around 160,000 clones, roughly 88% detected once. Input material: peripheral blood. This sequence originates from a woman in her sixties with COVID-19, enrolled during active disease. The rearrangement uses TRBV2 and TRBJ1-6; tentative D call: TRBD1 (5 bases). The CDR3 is CASSVQGPSSPLHF. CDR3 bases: TGTGCCAGCAGTGTCCAGGGTCCGAGTTCACCCCTCCACTTT.